This T cell receptor (beta chain) was captured in a study of shared clonotypes between healthy human individuals. Overall study context: A few men and two women, aged 18 to 49, were donors.

Germline assignment: CDR1 SEHNR and CDR2 FQNEAQ (reference sequence). Trimming cost V 8 bases and J 6 bases; bases outside gene matches: 3. The CDR3 length is 11 residues. Replicate PCRs for unsorted PBMC used around 280 ng DNA (approximately 31,000 T cell genomes). Using immunoSEQ multiplex PCR, the repertoire was profiled, and TCRdb retains in-frame clones only, with some absent. This sample has 490,000 or so clones, with 76% found just once. This clonotype was sampled from a woman aged 40 to 50 in good health. Some clones in this sample may be carry-over from other donors' samples. The chain has TRBV7-9 and TRBJ1-1; TRBD1 agrees at 7 bases. Sequencing was performed on PBMCs. DNA of the CDR3: TGTGCCAGCGACAGGGTGGCTGAAGCTTTCTTT. This gives the protein CASDRVAEAFF.